The T cell receptor beta chain under discussion was sequenced for a study of blood T cell repertoires in COVID-19. On the study more broadly: PBMCs, B-cell-depleted T cells, or T cells provided the cDNA or gDNA that made up the material.

CDR3 length: 19 amino acids. The germline V gene encodes CDR1 MNHEY and CDR2 SMNVEV (reference sequence). The V and J ends lost 3 bases and 0 bases, in that order; junction bases with no gene match: 6. In the original analysis: Amplification with reference gene primers provided the estimates of nucleated cell counts. Profiling relied on immunoSEQ multiplex PCR, and the TCRdb table lists in-frame clones only, not all of them. V and J calls and clone size are those listed in that table; D and trimming were worked out from the DNA. The sample shows 240,000 or so clones, roughly 86% of them seen only once. This clone was seen once.

The rearrangement uses TRBV27 and TRBJ2-6, with 12 bases fitting TRBD2. The TCR was taken from a woman aged 25 to 39 with acute or convalescent COVID-19. Sequencing used peripheral blood. CDR3 in amino acids: CASSLIGLAGSSGANVLTF. The CDR3 region has the DNA TGTGCCAGCAGTTTGATCGGACTAGCGGGGAGCTCTGGGGCCAACGTCCTGACTTTC.